The next 22 T cell receptor beta chains were all read from a single sample in a study of T cell changes during pregnancy in multiple sclerosis. TCRdb's copy holds only in-frame clones and misses some; the assay was immunoSEQ multiplex PCR. The table records 28,000 or so clones, 88% of them present only once. Sequencing was performed on CD4+ T cells from peripheral blood mononuclear cells, taken in the first trimester of pregnancy. The receptors were sampled from a female donor in good health, enrolled as a control in a pregnancy study.

The V gene is TRBV19, the J gene TRBJ2-3; D gene unclear. The CDR3 length is 16 residues. Germline CDR1 reads LNHDA; CDR2 reads SQIVND (reference sequence). V dropped 5 bases and J dropped 0 bases, with 15 bases sitting between them. The CDR3 sequence is CASSPMRRASTDTQYF. Written as DNA, the CDR3 is TGTGCCAGTAGTCCAATGAGGAGAGCTAGCACAGATACGCAGTATTTT.

The chain is built from TRBV7-2 and TRBJ2-7; 10 bases agree with TRBD1. Germline-derived CDR1 and CDR2 are SGHTA and FQGNSA. The CDR3 sequence is 14 residues long. V was pared by 5 bases and J by 5 bases, with 6 bases of the junction left unmatched. The CDR3 loop reads CASSLDRGRDEQYF. The CDR3 nucleotides read TGTGCCAGCAGCCTTGACAGGGGGCGTGACGAGCAGTACTTC.

The chain is built from TRBV7-2 and TRBJ1-4, with D unclear. This CDR3 is built from 13 residues. In germline, CDR1 is SGHTA, CDR2 FQGNSA. V was clipped by 3 bases and J by 8 bases, with 10 bases between them. The CDR3 region is CASSLRDREKLFF. DNA of the CDR3: TGTGCCAGCAGCTTGAGGGATCGGGAAAAACTGTTTTTT.

The chain uses TRBV7-2 and TRBJ2-5, with 12 bases that match TRBD2. CDR1 is SGHTA and CDR2 is FQGNSA in the germline V gene. There are 16 residues in the CDR3. Trimming cost V 3 bases and J 3 bases; bases outside gene matches: 5. The CDR3, as DNA: TGTGCCAGCAGCTTCCGAGGACTAGCGGGGAAAGAGACCCAGTACTTC. Its translation: CASSFRGLAGKETQYF.

The chain has TRBV6-5 and TRBJ1-1; D call uncertain. Germline CDR1 reads MNHEY; CDR2 reads SVGAGI. Trimming pared 10 bases from V and 5 bases from J, leaving 11 bases between. The CDR3 runs to 11 residues. The CDR3 bases are TGTGCCACCATGAGAGATACTGAAGCTTTCTTT. The encoded protein is CATMRDTEAFF.

The J gene is TRBJ2-7, the V gene TRBV10-3, with 9 bases fitting TRBD1. The germline V gene encodes CDR1 ENHRY and CDR2 SYGVKD. V lost 3 bases, J lost 5 bases, and 14 bases stayed unmatched. The CDR3 runs to 17 residues. The CDR3: CAISDLVRTGAWDEQYF. Here the CDR3 DNA reads TGTGCCATCAGTGACCTTGTCCGGACAGGGGCTTGGGACGAGCAGTACTTC.

The chain carries TRBV19 and TRBJ2-2; 8 nucleotides match TRBD2. The CDR3 loop spans 15 amino acids. Trimming removed 9 bases from V and 4 bases from J; junction bases left unmatched: 10. Germline assignment: CDR1 LNHDA and CDR2 SQIVND (reference sequence). The DNA for the CDR3 is TGTGCCAGCACCCTACGGGGGGGGACCACCGGGGAGCTGTTTTTT. Translating gives CASTLRGGTTGELFF.

V usage is TRBV19 and J usage is TRBJ2-1; TRBD2 matches at 14 bases. Per the germline V gene, CDR1 is LNHDA and CDR2 is SQIVND (reference sequence). The CDR3 is made up of 14 amino acids. The trim removed 4 bases at V and 10 bases at J, leaving 3 bases unmatched. The CDR3 DNA sequence: TGTGCCAGTAGTAGGGGACTAGCGGGGGAGGAGCAGTTCTTC. This translates into CASSRGLAGEEQFF.

V gene TRBV28 combines with J gene TRBJ2-5, with D perhaps matching TRBD1 (6 bases). Trimming removed 6 bases at V and 5 bases at J, with 19 bases between. The CDR3 runs to 15 residues. From germline, CDR1 is MDHEN and CDR2 SYDVKM. The CDR3 region has the DNA TGTGCCAGCAGCCCCAATGTTGGGGGCGGGGAGACCCAGTACTTC. Translation: CASSPNVGGGETQYF. The variable domain in full, completed from reference TRBV28 and TRBJ2-5, reads DVKVTQSSRYLVKRTGEKVFLECVQDMDHENMFWYRQDPGLGLRLIYFSYDVKMKEKGDIPEGYSVSREKKERFSLILESASTNQTSMYLCASSPNVGGGETQYFGPGTRLLVL.

A single count supports this clone. This sequence joins TRBV4-1 and TRBJ1-2; TRBD1 agrees at 9 bases. This CDR3 is 13 amino acids long. J was trimmed by 8 bases and V by 4 bases; bases with no gene match: 5. Germline V lookup: CDR1 MGHRA, CDR2 YSYEKL. CDR3 DNA: TGCGCCAGCAGCCCCTCGGGACAGGGAGGCTACACCTTC. It yields the protein CASSPSGQGGYTF.

About this clone itself: At one boundary the junction diverges from the germline segment, which might be a read error. J is TRBJ1-1 and V is TRBV7-8; D is unclear. This CDR3 region has 13 residues. Germline V gene sequence: CDR1 SGHVS, CDR2 FQNEAQ. DNA of the CDR3: TGTGCCAGCAGCTCTGACATGAATACTGAAGCTTTCTTT. Protein product: CASSSDMNTEAFF. The variable domain in full, completed from reference TRBV7-8 and TRBJ1-1, reads GAGVSQSPRYKVAKRGQDVALRCDPISGHVSLFWYQQALGQGPEFLTYFQNEAQLDKSGLPSDRFFAERPEGSVSTLKIQRTQQEDSAVYLCASSSDMNTEAFFGQGTRLTVV.

The chain joins TRBV19 to TRBJ1-3; 7 nucleotides line up with TRBD1. The CDR3 has 15 residues. Germline V gene data show CDR1 as LNHDA and CDR2 as SQIVND (reference sequence). Germline trimming cut 5 bases from V and 0 bases from J; bases unmatched to any gene: 4. CDR3 in DNA: TGTGCCAGTAGTGTCGGGACAGTCTCTGGAAACACCATATATTTT. As protein: CASSVGTVSGNTIYF.

The chain links TRBV5-1 to TRBJ1-1; TRBD1 agrees at 7 bases. V was pared by 7 bases and J by 6 bases, with 12 bases of the junction left unmatched. Germline values: CDR1 SGHRS, CDR2 YFSETQ. The CDR3 is 14 amino acids. The CDR3 protein is CASSSGRGDAEAFF. The CDR3 nucleotides are TGCGCCAGCTCCTCGGGCAGGGGGGACGCTGAAGCTTTCTTT.

The chain has TRBV7-8 and TRBJ2-7; D may be TRBD1 (6 bases). The germline V gene has CDR1 SGHVS and CDR2 FQNEAQ. This CDR3 is built from 15 residues. Trimming took 3 bases from V and 1 from J, leaving 13 bases between them. The CDR3 is CASSFSPGQSYEQYF. CDR3 nucleotide sequence: TGTGCCAGCAGCTTCTCCCCTGGACAGTCCTACGAGCAGTACTTC.

V gene TRBV19 combines with J gene TRBJ2-7, with 9 positions matching TRBD2. The length of the CDR3 is 15 residues. Germline V lookup: CDR1 LNHDA, CDR2 SQIVND (reference sequence). V was clipped by 5 bases and J by 3 bases; unmatched bases: 8. CDR3 sequence reads: CASSAPGTSRYEQYF. As DNA, the CDR3 is TGTGCCAGTAGTGCCCCCGGGACTAGCCGCTACGAGCAGTACTTC. Based on the CDR3 plus reference TRBV19 and TRBJ2-7, the full variable domain is DGGITQSPKYLFRKEGQNVTLSCEQNLNHDAMYWYRQDPGQGLRLIYYSQIVNDFQKGDIAEGYSVSREKKESFPLTVTSAQKNPTAFYLCASSAPGTSRYEQYFGPGTRLTVT.

V usage is TRBV7-2 and J usage is TRBJ1-2; D remains unclear. This CDR3 has 14 amino acids. Germline CDR1 SGHTA, CDR2 FQGNSA. The germline V and J ends were trimmed by 5 bases and 4 bases, with 14 bases remaining between them. The CDR3 sequence: CASSPLSVLYGYTF. CDR3 sequence (DNA): TGTGCCAGCAGCCCCCTCAGTGTCCTCTATGGCTACACCTTC.

This chain connects TRBV11-2 to TRBJ1-2, with a possible D match to TRBD1 (6 bases). CDR3 length: 14 amino acids. Germline V gene lookup returns CDR1 SGHAT and CDR2 FQNNGV. The V and J ends lost 5 bases and 3 bases respectively, with 13 bases between them. The CDR3 DNA follows: TGTGCCAGCAGCGTACAGGGTTTGCACTATGGCTACACCTTC. It yields the protein CASSVQGLHYGYTF.

This clone qualifies as medium-sized. CDR3 amino acids: CASSIYRENTEAFF. Here the CDR3 DNA reads TGTGCCAGTAGTATTTACAGGGAGAACACTGAAGCTTTCTTT. V gene TRBV19 combines with J gene TRBJ1-1; tentatively, D is TRBD1 (6 bases). Trimming pared 3 bases from V and 1 base from J, leaving 9 bases between. Germline values: CDR1 LNHDA, CDR2 SQIVND (reference sequence). The CDR3 sequence is 14 residues long.

J is TRBJ2-7 and V is TRBV6-6; D unclear. Germline V gene data show CDR1 as MNHNY and CDR2 as SVGAGI (reference sequence). This CDR3 spans 13 amino acids. Trimming stripped 1 base from V and 3 bases from J, with 7 bases between. The CDR3 region has the DNA TGTGCCAGCAGTTACTACAGTTACTACGAGCAGTACTTC. It encodes CASSYYSYYEQYF.

This clone has only one observation. The V gene is TRBV4-3, the J gene TRBJ2-1; 10 bases match TRBD2. V dropped 4 bases and J dropped 4; count of bases not matched to a gene: 10. The length of the CDR3 is 17 residues. Germline CDR1 LGHNA, CDR2 YSLEER. The CDR3 loop reads CASSPFIAGGFYNEQFF. The CDR3 DNA follows: TGCGCCAGCAGCCCGTTCATAGCGGGGGGATTTTACAATGAGCAGTTCTTC.

The count of this clone is one. The rearrangement joins TRBV5-1 to TRBJ2-3; 9 nucleotides agree with TRBD2. V was clipped by 1 base and J by 0 bases; unmatched bases: 9. The germline V gene encodes CDR1 SGHRS and CDR2 YFSETQ. The CDR3 has 18 residues. Here the CDR3 reads CASSLFASGASSTDTQYF. The CDR3 DNA reads as TGCGCCAGCAGCTTGTTTGCTAGCGGGGCCTCTAGCACAGATACGCAGTATTTT.

Concerning this clone itself: One end of the junction varies from germline; a read error may be responsible. The chain joins TRBV30 to TRBJ2-1; 11 positions agree with TRBD2. The length of the CDR3 is 13 residues. Per germline, CDR1 GTSNPN and CDR2 SVGIG (reference sequence). CDR3 coding DNA: TGTGCCTGGAGTGAAAGGACTAGCGGGTCCGTGATCTTC. This sequence encodes CAWSERTSGSVIF.